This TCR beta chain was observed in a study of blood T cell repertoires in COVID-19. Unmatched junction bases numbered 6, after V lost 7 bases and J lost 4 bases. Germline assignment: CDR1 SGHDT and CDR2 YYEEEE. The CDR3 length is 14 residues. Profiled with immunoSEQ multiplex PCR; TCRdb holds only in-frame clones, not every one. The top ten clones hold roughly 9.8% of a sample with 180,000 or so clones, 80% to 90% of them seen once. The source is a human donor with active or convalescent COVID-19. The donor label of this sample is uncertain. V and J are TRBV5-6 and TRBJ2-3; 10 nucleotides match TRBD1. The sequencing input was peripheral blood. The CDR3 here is CASDPGQGSDTQYF. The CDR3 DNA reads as TGTGCCAGCGACCCGGGACAGGGGTCAGATACGCAGTATTTT.